These T cell receptor beta chains were read from a single sample in a study of blood T cell repertoires in COVID-19. The data were produced by immunoSEQ multiplex PCR, yet TCRdb's version contains in-frame clones alone and is incomplete. The sample lists around 300,000 clones; approximately 91% were seen once. Sample: peripheral blood. All receptors come from a woman younger than 45 with COVID-19, enrolled during active disease. The CDR3 runs from the conserved cysteine through the conserved F or W. Each record gives: J gene, clone size, V gene, D gene, CDR3 protein, CDR3 DNA. A D gene is named only where the DNA matches it firmly. Clone size, where shown, is once, few, many, or a class for clones that have expanded.

TRBJ1-5 . TRBV7-6 TRBD1 CASSPLTGGGQPQHF TGTGCCAGCAGCCCCTTGACAGGGGGCGGGCAGCCCCAGCATTTT
TRBJ1-5 . TRBV19 TRBD1 CASSTGQGGGGNQPQHF TGTGCCAGTAGTACCGGACAGGGGGGTGGGGGCAATCAGCCCCAGCATTTT
TRBJ1-1 . TRBV6-5 . CASSPDRRSWAFF TGTGCCAGCAGTCCTGACAGGCGGAGCTGGGCTTTCTTT
TRBJ2-3 . TRBV6-2/TRBV6-3 . CASSYGLQGSTDTQYF TGTGCCAGCAGTTACGGGCTCCAGGGGAGCACAGATACGCAGTATTTT
TRBJ1-2 . TRBV28 . CASSFNSYGYTF TGTGCCAGCAGTTTTAACAGCTATGGCTACACCTTC
TRBJ1-2 once TRBV5-1 . CASSLAGIYGYTF TGCGCCAGCAGCTTGGCGGGGATCTATGGCTACACCTTC
TRBJ1-6 . TRBV12-3/TRBV12-4 TRBD1 CASSRTGDPLHF TGTGCCAGCAGTCGCACAGGGGATCCCCTCCACTTT
TRBJ2-5 . TRBV5-1 TRBD1 CASSSGQAQETQYF TGCGCCAGCAGCTCCGGACAGGCCCAAGAGACCCAGTACTTC
TRBJ1-5 once TRBV5-4 . CASSFGNNQPQHF TGTGCCAGCAGCTTCGGGAACAATCAGCCCCAGCATTTT
TRBJ1-2 . TRBV10-3 . CAISVQGGDGYTF TGTGCCATCAGTGTGCAGGGTGGGGATGGCTACACCTTC
TRBJ2-1 . TRBV18 . CASSPPNRAYEQFF TGTGCCAGCTCACCACCTAACAGGGCATATGAGCAGTTCTTC
TRBJ2-3 . TRBV11-3 . CASSLGYGIRTDTQYF TGTGCCAGCAGCTTAGGCTACGGGATTAGGACAGATACGCAGTATTTT
TRBJ1-3 . TRBV2 TRBD1 CASTLTTGVAGNTIYF TGTGCCAGCACCTTAACTACAGGGGTAGCTGGAAACACCATATATTTT
TRBJ1-2 . TRBV18 TRBD1 CASSPSPGTDYGYTF TGTGCCAGCTCACCTTCCCCCGGGACAGACTATGGCTACACCTTC
TRBJ2-2 . TRBV5-4 TRBD1 CASSSGTGAFTGELFF TGTGCCAGCAGTTCCGGGACAGGGGCGTTTACCGGGGAGCTGTTTTTT
TRBJ2-5 . TRBV5-4 TRBD2 CASSLVGGTSGSQETQYF TGTGCCAGCAGCTTGGTTGGGGGGACTAGCGGGAGTCAAGAGACCCAGTACTTC
TRBJ2-7 . TRBV5-1 TRBD1 CASSTTGGPYEQYF TGCGCCAGCAGCACGACAGGGGGCCCCTACGAGCAGTACTTC
TRBJ2-7 . TRBV5-6 TRBD1 CASSLGTGVVDEQYF TGTGCCAGCAGCTTGGGGACAGGGGTTGTGGACGAGCAGTACTTC
TRBJ1-2 . TRBV27 . CASSSTQGDGYTF TGTGCCAGCAGTTCTACACAGGGCGATGGCTACACCTTC
TRBJ1-1 . TRBV27 TRBD1 CASSMTGYTEAFF TGTGCCAGCAGTATGACAGGGTACACTGAAGCTTTCTTT
TRBJ2-7 . TRBV21-1 . CASSRLQGYEQYF TGTGCCAGCAGCAGATTACAGGGATACGAGCAGTACTTC
TRBJ2-5 . TRBV7-3 . CASRQDSQETQYF TGTGCCAGCAGACAGGACAGTCAAGAGACCCAGTACTTC
TRBJ1-2 . TRBV6-8 . CASRDLNGYTF TGTGCCAGCAGGGACTTGAATGGCTACACCTTC
TRBJ2-7 once TRBV7-2 . CASSFGGLIYEQYF TGTGCCAGCAGCTTCGGGGGACTCATCTACGAGCAGTACTTC
TRBJ2-3 . TRBV2 . CASSSGGASTDTQYF TGTGCCAGCAGCTCTGGAGGGGCTAGCACAGATACGCAGTATTTT
TRBJ1-5 . TRBV18 TRBD1 CASSLDRDQPQHF TGTGCCAGCTCACTCGACAGGGATCAGCCCCAGCATTTT
TRBJ2-3 . TRBV18 . CASSPPGLYSTDTQYF TGTGCCAGCTCACCACCGGGACTGTATAGCACAGATACGCAGTATTTT
TRBJ1-1 . TRBV6-1 TRBD1 CASSDFEPGQGRIVAEAFF TGTGCCAGCAGTGATTTTGAACCGGGACAGGGAAGGATAGTCGCTGAAGCTTTCTTT
TRBJ2-3 . TRBV1 . CTSSHVLAGPSTDTQYF TGCACCAGCAGCCACGTACTAGCGGGACCGTCCACAGATACGCAGTATTTT
TRBJ2-2 . TRBV24-1 . CATSDLIRGTGELFF TGTGCCACCAGTGATTTGATAAGGGGGACCGGGGAGCTGTTTTTT
TRBJ1-5 . TRBV19 TRBD1 CASSIGQGNQPQHF TGTGCCAGTAGTATAGGACAGGGAAATCAGCCCCAGCATTTT
TRBJ1-1 . TRBV11-1 . CASSLGGPNTEAFF TGTGCCAGCAGCTTGGGCGGGCCGAACACTGAAGCTTTCTTT
TRBJ1-1 . TRBV7-3 TRBD1 CASSLDRGLGNTEAFF TGTGCCAGCAGCTTGGACAGGGGGCTAGGGAACACTGAAGCTTTCTTT
TRBJ2-7 . TRBV5-1 TRBD2 CASSFSGAPDEQYF TGCGCCAGCAGCTTTAGCGGGGCTCCGGACGAGCAGTACTTC
TRBJ2-1 . TRBV5-1 . CASSFEGTSYNEQFF TGCGCCAGCAGCTTTGAGGGTACCTCCTACAATGAGCAGTTCTTC
TRBJ2-7 . TRBV5-1 . CASSLGPQPYEQYF TGCGCCAGCAGCTTGGGGCCCCAACCATACGAGCAGTACTTC
TRBJ2-2 . TRBV5-1 TRBD2 CASSLAAGATGELFF TGCGCCAGCAGCTTGGCCGCGGGAGCAACCGGGGAGCTGTTTTTT
TRBJ2-1 once TRBV5-1 TRBD2 CASSLELAGSYNEQFF TGCGCCAGCAGCTTGGAGTTAGCGGGGTCCTACAATGAGCAGTTCTTC
TRBJ2-7 once TRBV6-5 TRBD2 CASRTSGRNEQYF TGTGCCAGCAGGACTAGCGGGAGGAACGAGCAGTACTTC
TRBJ2-7 . TRBV11-2 . CASSLVLQGKSYEQYF TGTGCCAGCAGCTTAGTCCTGCAGGGTAAAAGCTACGAGCAGTACTTC
TRBJ2-3 . TRBV12-3/TRBV12-4 TRBD2 CASNPGGDTQYF TGTGCCAGCAATCCCGGGGGGGATACGCAGTATTTT
TRBJ2-5 . TRBV10-3 TRBD1 CAIQSTGGEGETQYF TGTGCCATCCAATCTACAGGGGGCGAAGGAGAGACCCAGTACTTC
TRBJ1-1 once TRBV6-1 . CASSQAGSEAFF TGTGCCAGCAGTCAAGCCGGGAGTGAAGCTTTCTTT
TRBJ1-1 . TRBV5-6 TRBD1 CASTGQAHTEAFF TGTGCCAGCACCGGACAGGCCCACACTGAAGCTTTCTTT
TRBJ1-2 . TRBV7-8 TRBD1 CASSPGQVFDYGYTF TGTGCCAGCAGCCCCGGACAGGTGTTTGACTATGGCTACACCTTC
TRBJ2-2 . TRBV4-1 TRBD2 CASSHLSGDGELFF TGCGCCAGCAGCCATCTCAGCGGGGACGGGGAGCTGTTTTTT
TRBJ1-6 . TRBV7-9 . CASAGVSNSPLHF TGTGCCAGCGCCGGAGTCTCTAATTCACCCCTCCACTTT
TRBJ1-1 . TRBV28 . CASSLGQKNTEAFF TGTGCCAGCAGTTTAGGTCAGAAGAACACTGAAGCTTTCTTT
TRBJ2-3 . TRBV19 . CASSTVRADTQYF TGTGCCAGTAGTACTGTCAGGGCAGATACGCAGTATTTT
TRBJ2-1 . TRBV6-4 . CASSDSYDHNEQFF TGTGCCAGCAGTGACTCCTACGATCACAATGAGCAGTTCTTC
TRBJ1-1 . TRBV5-6 . CASTSQGRDTEAFF TGTGCCAGCACCTCCCAGGGCAGGGACACTGAAGCTTTCTTT
TRBJ2-7 . TRBV6-5 TRBD1 CASSRGQGGTEQYF TGTGCCAGCAGTCGCGGACAGGGGGGAACCGAGCAGTACTTC
TRBJ2-1 few TRBV5-4 . CASSAGGWQSHNEQFF TGTGCCAGCAGCGCGGGTGGGTGGCAATCGCACAATGAGCAGTTCTTC
TRBJ1-5 . TRBV12-3/TRBV12-4 . CASCYSNQPQHF TGTGCCAGCTGCTATAGCAATCAGCCCCAGCATTTT
TRBJ1-1 . TRBV19 TRBD1 CASSIAVDRAGTEAFF TGTGCCAGTAGTATAGCCGTCGACAGGGCGGGCACTGAAGCTTTCTTT